The 20 T cell receptor beta chains listed next were all sequenced from one sample in a study of blood T cell repertoires in COVID-19. Assay: immunoSEQ multiplex PCR; the TCRdb copy retains only in-frame clones and omits some. The sample shows approximately 270,000 clones, 70% to 90% of them seen only once. The sequencing input was PBMCs or T cells enriched from blood (not recorded which). The receptor set was obtained from a woman between 50 and 59 years old who had recovered from COVID-19.

The chain recombines TRBV7-9 with TRBJ1-5; D is unresolved. Germline loops: CDR1 SEHNR, CDR2 FQNEAQ (reference sequence). The V and J ends lost 5 bases and 2 bases respectively, with 10 bases between them. This CDR3 is built from 14 residues. The CDR3 sequence: CASSPNGGNQPQHF. The CDR3 region has the DNA TGTGCCAGCAGCCCCAACGGGGGCAATCAGCCCCAGCATTTT.

The rearrangement uses TRBV3-1 (or the pseudogene TRBV3-2) and TRBJ2-1, with D tentatively TRBD1 (5 bases). CDR1 LGHDT and CDR2 YNNKEL come from the germline V gene (reference sequence). V was trimmed by 2 bases and J by 1 base, leaving 9 bases between them. This CDR3 is 15 amino acids long. The CDR3 here is CASSQNRGSYNEQFF. The CDR3, as DNA: TGTGCCAGCAGCCAAAATAGGGGTTCCTACAATGAGCAGTTCTTC.

CDR3 amino acids: CASSLKPGTGDYGYTF. CDR3 in DNA: TGTGCCAGCAGTCTAAAACCCGGGACAGGGGACTATGGCTACACCTTC. The rearrangement uses TRBV2 and TRBJ1-2; 10 nucleotides match TRBD1. This CDR3 is 16 amino acids long. V was clipped by 5 bases and J by 3 bases; unmatched bases: 9. The germline V gene encodes CDR1 SNHLY and CDR2 FYNNEI.

The V gene is TRBV2, the J gene TRBJ1-4; D is possibly TRBD1 (5 bases). V gave up 1 base and J gave up 4 bases, with 16 bases separating them. The CDR3 contains 17 residues. The germline CDR1 and CDR2 sequences are SNHLY and FYNNEI. In DNA, the CDR3 is TGTGCCAGCAGTGAAGGCTGGGGCTTTGTGGGTAATGAAAAACTGTTTTTT. Translating gives CASSEGWGFVGNEKLFF.

The genes are TRBV7-2 and TRBJ2-7; no definite D call. The CDR3 has 14 residues. The germline V gene encodes CDR1 SGHTA and CDR2 FQGNSA. V dropped 0 bases and J dropped 3 bases, with 9 bases sitting between them. The CDR3 here is CASSLAAANYEQYF. CDR3 in DNA: TGTGCCAGCAGCTTAGCCGCGGCAAACTACGAGCAGTACTTC.

The chain links TRBV2 to TRBJ1-6; the D is unclear. CDR1 is SNHLY, CDR2 FYNNEI, per germline. The CDR3 has 14 residues. V lost 8 bases, J lost 7 bases, and 15 bases lay in between. CDR3 sequence reads: CASGEESRNSPLHF. The CDR3 region has the DNA TGTGCCAGCGGGGAAGAGAGCCGGAATTCACCCCTCCACTTT.

To note about this clone: The junction differs from germline at one of its ends, possibly a read error. CDR3 region: CSVEGAREAAIF. CDR3 bases: TGCAGCGTTGAGGGCGCCAGGGAGGCCGCGATTTTT. V and J are TRBV29-1 and TRBJ1-4, with D possibly matching TRBD1 (5 bases). The length of the CDR3 is 12 residues. CDR1 is SQVTM, CDR2 ANQGSEA, per germline. Full variable domain (rest looked up from reference TRBV29-1 and TRBJ1-4): SAVISQKPSRDICQRGTSLTIQCQVDSQVTMMFWYRQQPGQSLTLIATANQGSEATYESGFVIDKFPISRPNLTFSTLTVSNMSPEDSSIYLCSVEGAREAAIFGSGTQLSVL.

This clone has more than one count but fewer than ten. This chain connects TRBV7-3 to TRBJ2-2, with 8 bases fitting TRBD1. The V gene end was trimmed by 5 bases and the J gene end by 4 bases; junction bases not matched to a gene: 6. CDR3 length: 15 amino acids. The germline V gene encodes CDR1 SGHTA and CDR2 FQGTGA. Written as DNA, the CDR3 is TGTGCCAGCAGCACTCAGGGGGCGCGCACCGGGGAGCTGTTTTTT. As protein: CASSTQGARTGELFF.

The CDR3 loop is CASRLQGFTYEQYF. DNA for the CDR3: TGTGCCAGCAGACTACAGGGGTTCACCTACGAGCAGTACTTC. V and J are TRBV28 and TRBJ2-7; TRBD1 aligns across 7 bases. CDR3 size: 14 residues. Germline V gene sequence: CDR1 MDHEN, CDR2 SYDVKM. V gave up 6 bases and J gave up 2 bases; unmatched junction bases: 7.

The chain joins TRBV11-2 to TRBJ2-3; tentatively, D is TRBD2 (6 bases). CDR3 length equals 16 residues. Looked up from germline, CDR1 is SGHAT and CDR2 is FQNNGV. The ends were cut back, 3 bases at V and 2 bases at J, with 15 bases in the middle. This chain's CDR3 is CASSFEKGGITDTQYF. CDR3 in DNA: TGTGCCAGCAGCTTCGAAAAGGGAGGAATCACAGATACGCAGTATTTT. The whole variable domain, filled in from reference TRBV11-2 and TRBJ2-3, reads EAGVAQSPRYKIIEKRQSVAFWCNPISGHATLYWYQQILGQGPKLLIQFQNNGVVDDSQLPKDRFSAERLKGVDSTLKIQPAKLEDSAVYLCASSFEKGGITDTQYFGPGTRLTVL.

This chain links TRBV9 with TRBJ2-1; TRBD2 matches 8 bases. J was trimmed by 7 bases and V by 2 bases; bases with no gene match: 2. The CDR3 totals 13 residues. Germline V gives CDR1 SGDLS, CDR2 YYNGEE. CDR3 amino acids: CASSVGLVNEQFF. CDR3 coding DNA: TGTGCCAGCAGCGTGGGACTAGTGAATGAGCAGTTCTTC.

This clone was detected only once. The chain joins TRBV4-1 to TRBJ2-1; 9 nucleotides match TRBD2. The CDR3 totals 18 residues. The junction had 13 bases not matched to a gene; V was cut back by 4 bases and J by 3 bases. Germline assignment: CDR1 MGHRA and CDR2 YSYEKL. As DNA, the CDR3 is TGCGCCAGCAGCCCCTCTCAGGGTAGCGGGAGTAACTACAATGAGCAGTTCTTC. This gives the protein CASSPSQGSGSNYNEQFF.

The rearrangement uses TRBV28 and TRBJ1-2; 9 positions match TRBD1. The CDR3 totals 19 residues. The V gene's germline CDR1 is MDHEN and CDR2 SYDVKM. V trimming: 4 bases; J trimming: 5 bases; junction bases outside the gene matches: 20. In nucleotides, the CDR3 is TGTGCCAGCAGTTCACCCGCCCTTACGGGGACAGGGAGATTTTATGGCTACACCTTC. Amino acid sequence: CASSSPALTGTGRFYGYTF.

The V and J genes are TRBV7-3 and TRBJ2-5; no reliable D call. Germline loops: CDR1 SGHTA, CDR2 FQGTGA. The CDR3 length is 11 residues. V shed 4 bases and J shed 5 bases, with 5 bases lying between them. The CDR3 nucleotides read TGTGCCAGCAGCTCCCCGGAGACCCAGTACTTC. It specifies CASSSPETQYF.

The J gene is TRBJ2-7, the V gene TRBV5-8, with 8 bases matching TRBD2. This CDR3 region has 13 residues. CDR1 SGHTS and CDR2 YDEGEE come from the germline V gene. V shed 4 bases and J 4 bases; nucleotides not matched to a gene: 4. The CDR3 nucleotides are TGTGCCAGCAGCCGCCGGGGGGGTTACGAGCAGTACTTC. Encoded protein: CASSRRGGYEQYF.

The rearrangement joins TRBV3-1 (or the pseudogene TRBV3-2) to TRBJ1-2; possible D gene TRBD1, 6 bases. The V end was cut by 4 bases, the J end by 6 bases, with 18 bases between. CDR1 LGHDT and CDR2 YNNKEL come from the germline V gene (reference sequence). This CDR3 region has 15 residues. The CDR3 loop reads CASSPRGGGVDGYTF. CDR3 DNA: TGTGCCAGCAGCCCCCGCGGAGGGGGGGTCGATGGCTACACCTTC.

This chain uses TRBV5-1 with TRBJ1-4; 11 bases are a match to TRBD1. The J segment lost 4 bases and the V segment lost 4 bases, leaving 6 bases of the junction unmatched. The CDR3 runs to 16 residues. CDR1 is SGHRS, CDR2 YFSETQ, per germline. This chain's CDR3 is CASSIGQGAYNEKLFF. The CDR3 nucleotides are TGCGCCAGCAGCATAGGACAGGGGGCATATAATGAAAAACTGTTTTTT.

The CDR3 DNA is TGTGCCAGCAGCCCTGGGAGGGGCAGGGACGAGCAGTACTTC. Amino acids: CASSPGRGRDEQYF. The rearrangement links TRBV3-1 (or the pseudogene TRBV3-2) to TRBJ2-7, with 7 bases aligning to TRBD2. The V gene's germline CDR1 is LGHDT and CDR2 YNNKEL (reference sequence). After removal of 4 bases from V and 5 bases from J, the junction contained 8 bases not matched to a gene. The CDR3 is 14 amino acids.

V is TRBV29-1 and J is TRBJ2-1; TRBD1 agrees at 10 bases. V lost 6 bases to trimming and J lost 6 bases; unmatched junction nucleotides: 11. The CDR3 runs 15 residues. Per the germline V gene, CDR1 is SQVTM and CDR2 is ANQGSEA. CDR3 loop: CSVSSRTGGFNEQFF. Here the CDR3 DNA reads TGCAGCGTCTCTAGCCGGACAGGGGGATTCAATGAGCAGTTCTTC.

The chain carries TRBV27 and TRBJ1-2; perhaps TRBD1 as D (5 bases). The CDR3 consists of 14 residues. V was cut by 5 bases and J by 2 bases, with 12 bases left in between. Per germline, CDR1 MNHEY and CDR2 SMNVEV (reference sequence). The CDR3 is CASSGVRANYGYTF. Here the CDR3 DNA reads TGTGCCAGCAGTGGGGTCAGGGCAAACTATGGCTACACCTTC.